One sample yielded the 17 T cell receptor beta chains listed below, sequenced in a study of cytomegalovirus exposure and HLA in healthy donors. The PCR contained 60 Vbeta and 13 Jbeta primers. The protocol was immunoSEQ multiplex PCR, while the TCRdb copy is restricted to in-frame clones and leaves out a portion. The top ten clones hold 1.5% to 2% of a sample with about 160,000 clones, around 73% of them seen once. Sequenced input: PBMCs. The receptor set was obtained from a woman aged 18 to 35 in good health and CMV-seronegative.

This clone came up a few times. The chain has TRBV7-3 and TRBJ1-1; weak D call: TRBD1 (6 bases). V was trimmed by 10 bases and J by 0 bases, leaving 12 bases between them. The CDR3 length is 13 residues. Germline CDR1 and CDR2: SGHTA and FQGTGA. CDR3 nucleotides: TGTGCCACAGGGGCCCGCATGAACACTGAAGCTTTCTTT. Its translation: CATGARMNTEAFF.

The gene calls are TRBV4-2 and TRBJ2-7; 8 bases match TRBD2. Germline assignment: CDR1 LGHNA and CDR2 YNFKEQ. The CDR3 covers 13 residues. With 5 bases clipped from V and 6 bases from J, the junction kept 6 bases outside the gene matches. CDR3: CASSMGLVGEQYV. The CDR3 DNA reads TGTGCCAGCAGCATGGGACTAGTTGGCGAGCAGTACGTC.

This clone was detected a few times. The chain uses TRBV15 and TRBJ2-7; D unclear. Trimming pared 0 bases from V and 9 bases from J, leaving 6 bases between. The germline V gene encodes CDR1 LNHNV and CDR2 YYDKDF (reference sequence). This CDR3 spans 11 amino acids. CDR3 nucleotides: TGTGCCACCAGCAGAGACGGCGGGCAGTACTTC. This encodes CATSRDGGQYF.

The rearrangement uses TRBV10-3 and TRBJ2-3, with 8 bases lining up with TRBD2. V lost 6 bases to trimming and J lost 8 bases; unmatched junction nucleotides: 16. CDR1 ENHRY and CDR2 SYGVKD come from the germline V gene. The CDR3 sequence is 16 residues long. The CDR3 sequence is CAISSGLATGSGTQYF. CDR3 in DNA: TGTGCCATCAGCTCCGGACTAGCTACCGGTTCAGGTACGCAGTATTTT.

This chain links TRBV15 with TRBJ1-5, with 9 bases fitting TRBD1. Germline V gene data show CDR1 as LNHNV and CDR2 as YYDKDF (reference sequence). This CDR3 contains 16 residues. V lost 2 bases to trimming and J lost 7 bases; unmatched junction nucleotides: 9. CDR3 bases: TGTGCCACCAGCAGAAGGGGGGACAGGGTGAACCAGCCCCAGCATTTT. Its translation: CATSRRGDRVNQPQHF.

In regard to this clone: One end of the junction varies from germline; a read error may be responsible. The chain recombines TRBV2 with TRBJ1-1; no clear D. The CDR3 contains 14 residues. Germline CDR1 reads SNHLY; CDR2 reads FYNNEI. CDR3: CASREGRGSTEAFF. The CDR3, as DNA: TGTGCCAGCAGGGAAGGACGTGGGAGCACTGAAGCTTTCTTT.

The CDR3: CASSDSTGVQPQHF. CDR3 DNA: TGTGCCAGCAGTGATTCGACAGGGGTTCAGCCCCAGCATTTT. The rearrangement joins TRBV6-1 to TRBJ1-5, with 8 bases fitting TRBD1. The CDR3 length is 14 residues. Germline V gene sequence: CDR1 MNHNS, CDR2 SASEGT. The V and J ends lost 3 bases and 6 bases, in that order; junction bases with no gene match: 4.

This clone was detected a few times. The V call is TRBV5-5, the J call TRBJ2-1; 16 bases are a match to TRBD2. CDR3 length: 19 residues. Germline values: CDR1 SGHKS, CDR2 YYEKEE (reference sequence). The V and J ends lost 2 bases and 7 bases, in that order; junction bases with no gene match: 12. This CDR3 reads CASSFNPGLAGGPGNEQFF. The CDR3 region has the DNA TGTGCCAGCAGCTTCAACCCGGGACTAGCGGGAGGGCCTGGGAATGAGCAGTTCTTC.

CDR3 sequence (DNA): TGCGCCAGCAGCTCCGCGTGGTACCAAGAGACCCAGTACTTC. It specifies CASSSAWYQETQYF. This chain uses TRBV5-1 with TRBJ2-5; D is undetermined. The CDR3 consists of 14 residues. Looked up from germline, CDR1 is SGHRS and CDR2 is YFSETQ. The V gene lost 3 bases and the J gene lost 0 bases, with 9 bases spanning the gap.

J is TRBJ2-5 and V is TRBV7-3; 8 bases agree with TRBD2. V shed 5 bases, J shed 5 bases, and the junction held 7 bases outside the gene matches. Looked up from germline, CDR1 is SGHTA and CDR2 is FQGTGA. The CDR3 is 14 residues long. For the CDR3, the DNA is TGTGCCAGCAGCCCTGGGACTAGTGGGGAGACCCAGTACTTC. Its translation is CASSPGTSGETQYF.

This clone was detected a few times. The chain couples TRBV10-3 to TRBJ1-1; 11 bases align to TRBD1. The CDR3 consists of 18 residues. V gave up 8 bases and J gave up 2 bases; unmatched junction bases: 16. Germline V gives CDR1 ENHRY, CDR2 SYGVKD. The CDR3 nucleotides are TGTGCCATCCCAGAAGGAGGACAGGGGGCTTCGCCTAACACTGAAGCTTTCTTT. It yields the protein CAIPEGGQGASPNTEAFF.

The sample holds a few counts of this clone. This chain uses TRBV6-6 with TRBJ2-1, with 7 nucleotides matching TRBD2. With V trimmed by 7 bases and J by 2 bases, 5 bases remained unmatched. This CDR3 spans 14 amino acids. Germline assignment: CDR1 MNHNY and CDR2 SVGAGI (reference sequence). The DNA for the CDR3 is TGTGCCAGCATTGCTAGCGGAGCCTACAATGAGCAGTTCTTC. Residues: CASIASGAYNEQFF.

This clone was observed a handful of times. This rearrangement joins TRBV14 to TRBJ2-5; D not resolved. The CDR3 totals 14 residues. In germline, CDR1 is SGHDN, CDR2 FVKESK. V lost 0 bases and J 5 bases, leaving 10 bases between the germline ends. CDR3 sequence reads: CASSQDWSMETQYF. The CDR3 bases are TGTGCCAGCAGCCAAGACTGGAGCATGGAGACCCAGTACTTC.

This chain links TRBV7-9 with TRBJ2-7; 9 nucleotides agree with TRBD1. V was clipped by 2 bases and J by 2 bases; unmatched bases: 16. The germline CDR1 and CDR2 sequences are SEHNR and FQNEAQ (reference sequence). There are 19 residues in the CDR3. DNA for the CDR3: TGTGCCAGCAGCTTAAAGCTGCGCGGGACAGGGTCCCTCCCCTACGAGCAGTACTTC. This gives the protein CASSLKLRGTGSLPYEQYF.

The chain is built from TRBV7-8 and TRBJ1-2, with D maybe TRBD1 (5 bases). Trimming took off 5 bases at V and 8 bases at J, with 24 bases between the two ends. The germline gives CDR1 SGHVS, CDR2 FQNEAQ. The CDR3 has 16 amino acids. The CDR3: CASSTKGGRGRKGYTF. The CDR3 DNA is TGTGCCAGCAGCACAAAAGGAGGGAGGGGTCGAAAAGGCTACACCTTC.

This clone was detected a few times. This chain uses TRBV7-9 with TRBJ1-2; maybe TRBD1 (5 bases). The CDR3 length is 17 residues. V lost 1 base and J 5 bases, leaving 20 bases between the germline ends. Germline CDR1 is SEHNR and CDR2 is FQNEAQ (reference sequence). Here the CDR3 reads CASSLGSLGRVTYGYTF. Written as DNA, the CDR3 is TGTGCCAGCAGCTTAGGCTCCTTAGGCAGGGTTACTTATGGCTACACCTTC.

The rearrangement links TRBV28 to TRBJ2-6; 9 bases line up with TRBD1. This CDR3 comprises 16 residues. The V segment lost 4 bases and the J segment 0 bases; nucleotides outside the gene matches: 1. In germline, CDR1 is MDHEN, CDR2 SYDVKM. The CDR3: CASSWDRVSGANVLTF. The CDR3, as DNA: TGTGCCAGCAGTTGGGACAGGGTCTCTGGGGCCAACGTCCTGACTTTC.